The sample holds a few counts of the clone carrying this TCR beta chain. These data are taken from a study of metastatic and nonmetastatic thyroid tumors. The wider study: Samples came from malignant and benign thyroid patients, and repertoires were compared across blood and tumor or nodule tissue.

Germline V gene data show CDR1 as LNHNV and CDR2 as YYDKDF (reference sequence). The CDR3 sequence is 15 residues long. The V end lost 0 bases, the J end lost 2 bases, and 9 bases lay between the germline ends. Ahead of thyroid surgery, no patient had received treatment of any kind. TCRdb reprocessed the PCR reads via MiXCR. The sample lists about 13,000 clones; 30% to 35% were seen once. The chain links TRBV15 to TRBJ2-3; D might be TRBD2 (5 bases). The sample consisted of tumor tissue. This TCR was sampled from a male donor with papillary thyroid cancer or a benign thyroid nodule (not recorded which). Some clones in this sample may be carry-over from other donors' samples. The CDR3 region has the DNA TGTGCCACCAGCAGAGATGAGGGAGCCACAGATACGCAGTATTTT. This codes for CATSRDEGATDTQYF.